This T cell receptor beta chain was identified in a study of Graves' ophthalmopathy and Graves' hyperthyroidism. Overall study results and limits: Most thyroid clonotypes with frequency above 0.001 were detected in blood too. Separation of ophthalmopathy from stable hyperthyroidism was achieved by a 13-signature model, at roughly 88% sensitivity and under 82% specificity.

CDR3 length: 14 residues. The V end lost 2 bases, the J end lost 4 bases, and 9 bases lay between the germline ends. Germline V gene lookup returns CDR1 SGHRS and CDR2 YFSETQ. This clonotype was recorded many times. Its matching antigen is unknown. RNA transcripts provided the template for amplifying TCR beta CDR3 regions. First-round RT-PCR used HTBI primers; second-round multiplex PCR followed. Using its own MiXCR run on the multiplex PCR reads, TCRdb lists one record per CDR3 protein. The table includes approximately 460,000 distinct CDR3 sequences, around an eighth detected once. Active ophthalmopathy (CAS at least 3, NOSPECS at least 4), lasting under 3 months. 10 ml of fresh blood yielded the PBMCs by density gradient.

Sequencing input: blood. This sequence joins TRBV5-1 and TRBJ2-2; D is perhaps TRBD2 (6 bases). This TCR was recovered from a young woman with Graves' ophthalmopathy. The CDR3 nucleotides read TGCGCCAGCAGCTTCGAGGGAGGCACCGGGGAGCTGTTTTTT. It translates to CASSFEGGTGELFF.